Below are 24 T cell receptor beta chains sequenced from a single sample in a study of chemoradiotherapy in HPV16-positive cancers (dated by TCRdb to between 2020 and 2023). Library prep was done by the immunoSEQ multiplex PCR assay. TCRdb retrieved this table from immuneACCESS and kept in-frame rearrangements only. Not all clones are present; in checked studies, unresolved V genes account for under half, and no reason is known for the remainder. The sample contains roughly 28,000 clones, roughly 82% of them found a single time. Jointly, the top ten make up approximately 5.5% of the sample. This material consisted of blood, taken from a patient who underwent chemoradiotherapy. Receptors originate from a human donor with HPV-associated anogenital cancer.

This chain joins TRBV7-9 and TRBJ2-1; D might be TRBD2 (7 bases). The CDR3 loop spans 15 amino acids. The V gene lost 5 bases and the J gene lost 0 bases, with 11 bases spanning the gap. Germline V gives CDR1 SEHNR, CDR2 FQNEAQ (reference sequence). In DNA form, the CDR3 reads TGTGCCAGCAGCCGCGCGGGGGCCTCCTACAATGAGCAGTTCTTC. Its protein product is CASSRAGASYNEQFF.

This clone turned up a few times. The V gene is TRBV7-2, the J gene TRBJ2-2; no firm D call. The germline V and J ends were trimmed by 1 base and 2 bases, with 8 bases remaining between them. The germline CDR1 and CDR2 sequences are SGHTA and FQGNSA. This CDR3 spans 15 amino acids. CDR3 region: CASSLGLFNTGELFF. In nucleotides, the CDR3 is TGTGCCAGCAGCTTAGGCCTTTTCAACACCGGGGAGCTGTTTTTT.

This clone came up once. This chain uses TRBV5-1 with TRBJ2-3; the match to TRBD2 covers 12 bases. The CDR3 is 16 residues long. Trimming removed 4 bases from V and 4 bases from J; junction bases left unmatched: 7. The germline CDR1 and CDR2 sequences are SGHRS and YFSETQ. CDR3 protein: CASSHRTSGDPDTQYF. DNA for the CDR3: TGCGCCAGCAGCCACCGGACTAGCGGGGATCCAGATACGCAGTATTTT.

The rearrangement links TRBV19 to TRBJ1-5; D ambiguous. The CDR3 runs 13 residues. Trimming took 5 bases from V and 15 from J, leaving 20 bases between them. Germline-derived CDR1 and CDR2 are LNHDA and SQIVND (reference sequence). CDR3 nucleotide sequence: TGTGCCAGTAGTGTACAAGAGGAGGTTTCGCGGCATTTT. Translating it yields CASSVQEEVSRHF. The whole variable domain, remainder taken from reference TRBV19 and TRBJ1-5, is DGGITQSPKYLFRKEGQNVTLSCEQNLNHDAMYWYRQDPGQGLRLIYYSQIVNDFQKGDIAEGYSVSREKKESFPLTVTSAQKNPTAFYLCASSVQEEVSRHFGDGTRLSIL.

This clone was seen a handful of times. The J gene is TRBJ1-5, the V gene TRBV11-3, with a possible D match to TRBD1 (6 bases). The CDR3 has 16 residues. In germline, CDR1 is SGHNT, CDR2 YENEEA. V was clipped by 2 bases and J by 4 bases, with 15 bases between them. CDR3 bases: TGTGCCAGCAGCTTAAACCCGGGGGGCTGGAATCAGCCCCAGCATTTT. This gives the protein CASSLNPGGWNQPQHF.

The J gene is TRBJ2-5, the V gene TRBV30, with a tentative D call TRBD2 (6 bases). This CDR3 contains 12 residues. V was clipped by 5 bases and J by 3 bases, with 10 bases between them. CDR1 GTSNPN and CDR2 SVGIG come from the germline V gene (reference sequence). The CDR3 loop reads CAWAGRKETQYF. CDR3 coding DNA: TGTGCCTGGGCGGGACGGAAAGAGACCCAGTACTTC.

This rearrangement joins TRBV20-1 to TRBJ1-6; D is perhaps TRBD1 (6 bases). In germline, CDR1 is DFQATT, CDR2 SNEGSKA (reference sequence). The CDR3 length is 11 residues. Trimming pared 3 bases from V and 14 bases from J, leaving 11 bases between. CDR3 nucleotide sequence: TGCAGTGCTAGTTTCCAGGGGACCCTCCACTTT. Translation: CSASFQGTLHF.

V usage is TRBV4-1 and J usage is TRBJ1-2, with TRBD1 as a possible D gene (5 bases). V was trimmed by 0 bases and J by 1 base, leaving 15 bases between them. CDR1 is MGHRA, CDR2 YSYEKL, per germline. The CDR3 contains 17 residues. The CDR3 bases are TGCGCCAGCAGCCAAGAGGGGACGGGTATTAATAACTATGGCTACACCTTC. Translated, it gives CASSQEGTGINNYGYTF.

This chain connects TRBV6-1 to TRBJ1-6, with 7 bases lining up with TRBD1. V dropped 1 base and J dropped 12; count of bases not matched to a gene: 27. Germline V gene sequence: CDR1 MNHNS, CDR2 SASEGT. This CDR3 comprises 21 residues. The CDR3 sequence: CASSEVVGLRGTAVPGGPLHF. The CDR3 region has the DNA TGTGCCAGCAGTGAAGTCGTGGGCCTGAGGGGGACAGCTGTCCCGGGGGGACCCCTCCACTTT.

Only one count was recorded for this clone. The chain couples TRBV5-8 to TRBJ1-5; TRBD1 agrees at 8 bases. V lost 4 bases to trimming and J lost 3 bases; unmatched junction nucleotides: 6. This CDR3 spans 15 amino acids. Germline V gene data show CDR1 as SGHTS and CDR2 as YDEGEE. Here the CDR3 DNA reads TGTGCCAGCAGCCTGACAGGGGTGGACAATCAGCCCCAGCATTTT. As protein: CASSLTGVDNQPQHF.

Only one count was recorded for this clone. V and J are TRBV6-5 and TRBJ2-5; tentatively, D is TRBD2 (6 bases). The germline V gene encodes CDR1 MNHEY and CDR2 SVGAGI. V was clipped by 6 bases and J by 4 bases, with 15 bases between them. The CDR3 extends over 14 amino acids. This CDR3 reads CASRSAGRGETQYF. CDR3 DNA: TGTGCCAGCAGGTCCGCGGGGCGCGGAGAGACCCAGTACTTC.

This clone has just a few counts. This chain links TRBV15 with TRBJ1-5; 8 positions match TRBD1. Germline V gives CDR1 LNHNV, CDR2 YYDKDF (reference sequence). The CDR3 contains 15 residues. V shed 3 bases, J shed 10 bases, and the junction held 11 bases outside the gene matches. The CDR3 region is CATSSERTGITPQHF. The DNA of the CDR3 is TGTGCCACCAGCAGCGAGAGGACAGGGATCACCCCCCAGCATTTT.

This chain links TRBV19 with TRBJ1-6; a weak D match, TRBD1 (6 bases). This CDR3 is 13 amino acids long. Germline loops: CDR1 LNHDA, CDR2 SQIVND (reference sequence). The ends were cut back, 10 bases at V and 4 bases at J, with 11 bases in the middle. CDR3 nucleotide sequence: TGTGCCACCTCGGACAGATATAATTCACCCCTCCACTTT. It translates to CATSDRYNSPLHF. The full variable domain, its missing parts supplied by reference TRBV19 and TRBJ1-6, is DGGITQSPKYLFRKEGQNVTLSCEQNLNHDAMYWYRQDPGQGLRLIYYSQIVNDFQKGDIAEGYSVSREKKESFPLTVTSAQKNPTAFYLCATSDRYNSPLHFGNGTRLTVT.

V gene TRBV5-1 combines with J gene TRBJ1-1; maybe TRBD1 (6 bases). The CDR3 extends over 15 amino acids. With 0 bases removed from V and 4 bases from J, the gap between germline ends came to 13 bases. Germline CDR1 is SGHRS and CDR2 is YFSETQ. The CDR3 coding sequence is TGCGCCAGCAGCTTGGGATCGGGGGGCGGCACTGAAGCTTTCTTT. Translated: CASSLGSGGGTEAFF.

This chain uses TRBV9 with TRBJ1-3; D call uncertain. The CDR3 extends over 13 amino acids. CDR1 is SGDLS and CDR2 is YYNGEE in the germline V gene. V gave up 0 bases and J gave up 4 bases, with 5 bases separating them. CDR3 bases: TGTGCCAGCAGCGTAGGTTACGGAAACACCATATATTTT. Translating gives CASSVGYGNTIYF.

As for this clone: This sample also contains other DNA sequences that code for the same CDR3. The V gene is TRBV6-1, the J gene TRBJ1-6; no reliable D call. The CDR3 consists of 14 residues. V was shortened by 4 bases and J by 2 bases, with 6 bases between the two germline ends. The germline CDR1 and CDR2 sequences are MNHNS and SASEGT. CDR3 bases: TGTGCCAGCAGTGCGGGTCCCTATAATTCACCCCTCCACTTT. Translating gives CASSAGPYNSPLHF.

This rearrangement joins TRBV30 to TRBJ1-4, with D possibly matching TRBD1 (6 bases). Germline V gives CDR1 GTSNPN, CDR2 SVGIG (reference sequence). The CDR3 loop spans 16 amino acids. V lost 2 bases and J 6 bases, leaving 19 bases between the germline ends. As DNA, the CDR3 is TGTGCCTGGAGTTCTATTCTGCGGACAGCCGATGAAAAACTGTTTTTT. Residues: CAWSSILRTADEKLFF.

V gene TRBV6-5 combines with J gene TRBJ1-3; D is uncertain. The V end was cut by 5 bases, the J end by 4 bases, with 9 bases between. The CDR3 is 13 residues long. CDR1 MNHEY and CDR2 SVGAGI come from the germline V gene. The CDR3, as DNA: TGTGCCAGCAGTCCCGAGCAAGGAAACACCATATATTTT. Translating it yields CASSPEQGNTIYF.

The chain joins TRBV2 to TRBJ1-3; possibly TRBD1 for D (5 bases). V lost 0 bases and J 5 bases, leaving 8 bases between the germline ends. The germline V gene has CDR1 SNHLY and CDR2 FYNNEI. This CDR3 is 14 amino acids long. The CDR3 nucleotides read TGTGCCAGCAGTGAAGCGTCAGGGAGAAACACCATATATTTT. As protein: CASSEASGRNTIYF.

The gene calls are TRBV7-9 and TRBJ2-3; 9 bases align to TRBD2. The CDR3 loop spans 16 amino acids. V was clipped by 3 bases and J by 2 bases; unmatched bases: 6. Germline V CDR1 and CDR2: SEHNR, FQNEAQ (reference sequence). CDR3 bases: TGTGCCAGCAGCTTCCTAGCGGGAATTACCACAGATACGCAGTATTTT. Residues: CASSFLAGITTDTQYF.

The chain combines TRBV2 with TRBJ1-2; 7 nucleotides align to TRBD1. Trimming cost V 6 bases and J 6 bases; bases outside gene matches: 4. Per the germline V gene, CDR1 is SNHLY and CDR2 is FYNNEI. The CDR3 has 12 amino acids. CDR3: CASSRTGDGYTF. For the CDR3, the DNA is TGTGCCAGCAGCCGAACAGGGGATGGCTACACCTTC.

The genes are TRBV30 and TRBJ1-2, with D perhaps matching TRBD1 (6 bases). The CDR3 consists of 13 residues. Trimming shortened V by 0 bases and J by 8 bases, and 13 bases separated the two germline ends. The V gene's germline CDR1 is GTSNPN and CDR2 SVGIG (reference sequence). The CDR3 reads CAWSVGGAAGYTF. In DNA form, the CDR3 reads TGTGCCTGGAGTGTAGGGGGAGCGGCCGGCTACACCTTC.

The V and J genes are TRBV7-9 and TRBJ1-2; 8 bases fit TRBD1. The CDR3 is 17 residues long. The germline gives CDR1 SEHNR, CDR2 FQNEAQ (reference sequence). The V gene end was trimmed by 5 bases and the J gene end by 5 bases; junction bases not matched to a gene: 16. CDR3 region: CASSPPGQVSPTYGYTF. The CDR3 DNA reads TGTGCCAGCAGCCCCCCGGGACAGGTATCCCCAACTTATGGCTACACCTTC.

The V call is TRBV5-1, the J call TRBJ2-6; 10 bases agree with TRBD1. CDR1 is SGHRS and CDR2 is YFSETQ in the germline V gene. CDR3 length: 18 amino acids. V lost 4 bases and J lost 4; bases outside the gene matches: 11. DNA of the CDR3: TGCGCCAGCAGCCCAAGGGACAGGGGAGGATCCGGGGCCAACGTCCTGACTTTC. Its translation is CASSPRDRGGSGANVLTF.